Shown below are 8 T cell receptor beta chains from a single sample sequenced in a study of STAT5B mutations in CD4+ large granular lymphocyte leukemia. Clones were sequenced by immunoSEQ multiplex PCR, and TCRdb holds only the in-frame ones, with some missing. The sample includes approximately 32,000 clones, about 87% seen only once; the top ten take approximately 0.97%. The specimen sequenced was CD4+ T cells from blood buffy coats. The receptor set was obtained from a human donor in good health.

The V and J genes are TRBV4-1 and TRBJ2-7, with 11 bases lining up with TRBD2. The CDR3 has 14 amino acids. Germline V gives CDR1 MGHRA, CDR2 YSYEKL. J lost 3 bases, V lost 3 bases, and 1 base had no gene match. CDR3 coding DNA: TGCGCCAGCAGCCAGACTAGCGGGAACTACGAGCAGTACTTC. It is translated as CASSQTSGNYEQYF.

V and J are TRBV7-6 and TRBJ2-7; the D gene is possibly TRBD2 (5 bases). V shed 6 bases and J shed 3 bases, with 9 bases lying between them. This CDR3 contains 12 residues. From germline, CDR1 is SGHVS and CDR2 FNYEAQ. The CDR3 DNA is TGTGCCAGCAGTGACTACTACTACGAGCAGTACTTC. Translating gives CASSDYYYEQYF.

J is TRBJ1-1 and V is TRBV5-4; possibly TRBD1 for D (5 bases). There are 14 residues in the CDR3. Trimming cost V 4 bases and J 0 bases, with 10 bases left between them. Germline CDR1 SGHNT, CDR2 YYREEE (reference sequence). CDR3 residues: CASSPGRVNTEAFF. CDR3 DNA sequence: TGTGCCAGCAGCCCGGGGCGGGTGAACACTGAAGCTTTCTTT.

CDR3 nucleotide sequence: TGTGCCAGCAGCCCCTCCCCGGGCAGGCCTGAAGCTTTCTTT. Translating it yields CASSPSPGRPEAFF. The chain employs TRBV9 and TRBJ1-1; D unresolved. Germline-derived CDR1 and CDR2 are SGDLS and YYNGEE. V was clipped by 4 bases and J by 6 bases, with 16 bases between them. This CDR3 is built from 14 residues.

The chain carries TRBV5-4 and TRBJ2-7; D is undetermined. V dropped 2 bases and J dropped 3 bases, with 6 bases sitting between them. The germline V gene has CDR1 SGHNT and CDR2 YYREEE (reference sequence). CDR3 length equals 12 residues. CDR3 protein: CASSFQDYEQYF. In DNA form, the CDR3 reads TGTGCCAGCAGCTTTCAAGACTACGAGCAGTACTTC.

The CDR3 coding sequence is TGTGCCAGCTCACCTGAGACGGGTGTTGAGCAGCCCCAGCATTTT. It translates to CASSPETGVEQPQHF. The V gene is TRBV18, the J gene TRBJ1-5, with D hard to call. CDR1 is KGHSH and CDR2 is LQKENI in the germline V gene. This CDR3 region has 15 residues. Trimming shortened V by 3 bases and J by 7 bases, and 16 bases separated the two germline ends. The whole variable domain, remainder taken from reference TRBV18 and TRBJ1-5, is NAGVMQNPRHLVRRRGQEARLRCSPMKGHSHVYWYRQLPEEGLKFMVYLQKENIIDESGMPKERFSAEFPKEGPSILRIQQVVRGDSAAYFCASSPETGVEQPQHFGDGTRLSIL.

The gene calls are TRBV7-8 and TRBJ2-1, with 9 bases identical to TRBD2. Germline V gives CDR1 SGHVS, CDR2 FQNEAQ. The V gene end was trimmed by 5 bases and the J gene end by 10 bases; junction bases not matched to a gene: 6. The CDR3 length is 13 residues. The CDR3 here is CASSPIGLAEQFF. CDR3 in DNA: TGTGCCAGCAGCCCCATCGGACTAGCGGAGCAGTTCTTC. Full variable domain (missing parts from reference TRBV7-8 and TRBJ2-1): GAGVSQSPRYKVAKRGQDVALRCDPISGHVSLFWYQQALGQGPEFLTYFQNEAQLDKSGLPSDRFFAERPEGSVSTLKIQRTQQEDSAVYLCASSPIGLAEQFFGPGTRLTVL.

The chain joins TRBV2 to TRBJ1-3; TRBD1 might be the D (5 bases). Trimming pared 5 bases from V and 0 bases from J, leaving 11 bases between. The germline gives CDR1 SNHLY, CDR2 FYNNEI. CDR3 length: 15 residues. DNA for the CDR3: TGTGCCAGCAGTCCCGGGACCGGCTCTGGAAACACCATATATTTT. Translated: CASSPGTGSGNTIYF.